The next 21 T cell receptor beta chains were all read from a single sample in a study of response to subunit inactivated influenza vaccine. TCRdb passed the RT-PCR reads through MiXCR, listing each CDR3 protein once. The table records hundreds of thousands of distinct CDR3 sequences, around 20% of them present only once. Sequencing was performed on PBMCs from blood, taken more than 4 days after vaccination. All receptors come from a man aged 50 or older who received an inactivated influenza vaccine.

This clonotype has just a few counts. This chain connects TRBV12-3 or TRBV12-4 to TRBJ1-1; TRBD1 is a possible D gene (6 bases). Trimming shortened V by 5 bases and J by 3 bases, and 19 bases separated the two germline ends. The CDR3 totals 16 residues. The DNA of the CDR3 is TGTGCCAGCAGTCAACCTACAGGGATCGTAGACACTGAAGCTTTCTTT. Translated: CASSQPTGIVDTEAFF.

In its sample, this clonotype was seen a few times. J is TRBJ2-1 and V is TRBV7-2, with 10 bases lining up with TRBD2. CDR1 and CDR2 (germline): SGHTA, FQGNSA. The CDR3 extends over 16 amino acids. V lost 5 bases, J lost 3 bases, and 7 bases stayed unmatched. CDR3 bases: TGTGCCAGCAGCAGAACCGGGACTAGCGTCTACAATGAGCAGTTCTTC. Its protein is CASSRTGTSVYNEQFF.

The V call is TRBV6-5, the J call TRBJ1-1; D is undetermined. Germline CDR1 is MNHEY and CDR2 is SVGAGI. The CDR3 contains 14 residues. Trimming pared 0 bases from V and 2 bases from J, leaving 7 bases between. CDR3 sequence: CASSYSSSNTEAFF. CDR3 nucleotides: TGTGCCAGCAGTTACTCGAGCAGTAACACTGAAGCTTTCTTT.

A few counts support this clonotype. The V call is TRBV9, the J call TRBJ1-2, with no clear D. Deletions cut 1 base from V and 8 bases from J, with 12 bases between. Germline lookup yields CDR1 SGDLS and CDR2 YYNGEE. The CDR3 has 13 residues. The CDR3 loop reads CASSVSVAEGYTF. The CDR3 DNA sequence: TGTGCCAGCAGCGTATCGGTTGCGGAGGGCTACACCTTC. Full variable domain (remainder filled in from reference TRBV9 and TRBJ1-2): DSGVTQTPKHLITATGQRVTLRCSPRSGDLSVYWYQQSLDQGLQFLIQYYNGEERAKGNILERFSAQQFPDLHSELNLSSLELGDSALYFCASSVSVAEGYTFGSGTRLTVV.

This clonotype has only a few counts. V usage is TRBV24-1 and J usage is TRBJ2-3; a weak D match, TRBD2 (6 bases). V was clipped by 1 base and J by 5 bases, with 12 bases between them. This CDR3 is built from 15 residues. From germline, CDR1 is KGHDR and CDR2 SFDVKD. CDR3 sequence: CATSDFTGVEDTQYF. Written as DNA, the CDR3 is TGTGCCACCAGTGATTTCACGGGAGTGGAAGATACGCAGTATTTT.

In this sample, this clonotype turned up a few times. The chain uses TRBV19 and TRBJ2-7; D assignment may be TRBD1 or TRBD2 (5 bases each). V lost 5 bases, J lost 2 bases, and 13 bases lay in between. This CDR3 is 14 amino acids long. The germline V gene has CDR1 LNHDA and CDR2 SQIVND (reference sequence). CDR3 in DNA: TGTGCCAGTAGTCATTGGGGACCTACCTACGAGCAGTACTTC. Its translation is CASSHWGPTYEQYF.

This clonotype was counted a few times. The V and J genes are TRBV7-3 and TRBJ2-1; D may correspond to TRBD1 or TRBD2 (5 bases each). The V gene lost 0 bases and the J gene lost 10 bases, with 16 bases spanning the gap. Germline V gene sequence: CDR1 SGHTA, CDR2 FQGTGA. The CDR3 is made up of 15 amino acids. In nucleotides, the CDR3 is TGTGCCAGCAGCTTAACCGGGGCCGCCGCAGGCGAGCAGTTCTTC. Its translation: CASSLTGAAAGEQFF.

This clonotype was recorded a few times. The V and J genes are TRBV4-3 and TRBJ1-4; the match to TRBD1 covers 7 bases. The CDR3 is 16 residues long. V gave up 0 bases and J gave up 3 bases; unmatched junction bases: 4. Germline V lookup: CDR1 LGHNA, CDR2 YSLEER. DNA of the CDR3: TGCGCCAGCAGCCAAGATGCCGGGACAGCTAATGAAAAACTGTTTTTT. It translates to CASSQDAGTANEKLFF.

The chain employs TRBV7-9 and TRBJ2-7; possible D gene TRBD2, 6 bases. The germline V gene has CDR1 SEHNR and CDR2 FQNEAQ (reference sequence). CDR3 length: 12 amino acids. Trimming shortened V by 5 bases and J by 7 bases, and 12 bases separated the two germline ends. CDR3 region: CASSVGGWEQYF. In nucleotides, the CDR3 is TGTGCCAGCAGCGTCGGGGGATGGGAGCAGTACTTC.

The rearrangement links TRBV9 to TRBJ2-1; 7 bases map to TRBD1. The junction had 9 bases not matched to a gene; V was cut back by 4 bases and J by 5 bases. The CDR3 length is 15 residues. Per germline, CDR1 SGDLS and CDR2 YYNGEE. The chain's CDR3 is CASSSTGVGNNEQFF. In DNA form, the CDR3 reads TGTGCCAGCAGCTCAACAGGGGTCGGTAACAATGAGCAGTTCTTC.

The chain recombines TRBV28 with TRBJ2-4, with D possibly matching TRBD2 (7 bases). CDR3 length equals 14 residues. The germline V gene has CDR1 MDHEN and CDR2 SYDVKM. The V end was cut by 5 bases, the J end by 7 bases, with 15 bases between. This chain's CDR3 is CASSRRGGRNIQYF. The DNA of the CDR3 is TGTGCCAGCAGTCGAAGGGGGGGCAGGAACATTCAGTACTTC.

This clonotype appeared a few times. J is TRBJ2-2 and V is TRBV4-1, with TRBD1 matching over 8 bases. V lost 7 bases to trimming and J lost 4 bases; unmatched junction nucleotides: 8. This CDR3 is built from 15 residues. Germline V gives CDR1 MGHRA, CDR2 YSYEKL. DNA for the CDR3: TGCGCCAGCAACGGGGCAGGGGGCCGCACCGGGGAGCTGTTTTTT. This encodes CASNGAGGRTGELFF.

J is TRBJ2-5 and V is TRBV20-1; 9 nucleotides match TRBD2. The germline gives CDR1 DFQATT, CDR2 SNEGSKA (reference sequence). This CDR3 contains 16 residues. The V gene end was trimmed by 1 base and the J gene end by 0 bases; junction bases not matched to a gene: 6. DNA of the CDR3: TGCAGTGCTAGAGCGACCCTAGCGGGAAACCAAGAGACCCAGTACTTC. It encodes CSARATLAGNQETQYF.

J is TRBJ2-3 and V is TRBV5-1, with 11 bases matching TRBD1. The CDR3 contains 16 residues. Per the germline V gene, CDR1 is SGHRS and CDR2 is YFSETQ. J lost 4 bases, V lost 4 bases, and 8 bases had no gene match. CDR3 region: CASSGTGTGGSDTQYF. The CDR3 bases are TGCGCCAGCAGCGGGACCGGGACAGGGGGATCAGATACGCAGTATTTT. The full variable domain, with the rest looked up from reference TRBV5-1 and TRBJ2-3, is KAGVTQTPRYLIKTRGQQVTLSCSPISGHRSVSWYQQTPGQGLQFLFEYFSETQRNKGNFPGRFSGRQFSNSRSEMNVSTLELGDSALYLCASSGTGTGGSDTQYFGPGTRLTVL.

This clonotype was detected a few times. This chain links TRBV5-6 with TRBJ2-1, with D unclear. V lost 2 bases to trimming and J lost 10 bases, with 7 bases between them. Germline CDR1 SGHDT, CDR2 YYEEEE. CDR3 length: 11 amino acids. CDR3 in amino acids: CASSLLKEQFF. For the CDR3, the DNA is TGTGCCAGCAGCTTATTAAAGGAGCAGTTCTTC.

The rearrangement links TRBV18 to TRBJ2-2; D is unresolved. From germline, CDR1 is KGHSH and CDR2 LQKENI. The CDR3 is 14 amino acids. The V gene lost 2 bases and the J gene lost 1 base, with 5 bases spanning the gap. The CDR3 DNA reads as TGTGCCAGCTCACCAGCGCGGAACACCGGGGAGCTGTTTTTT. It translates to CASSPARNTGELFF.

The table lists this clonotype with many counts. The V gene is TRBV20-1, the J gene TRBJ2-7; 8 bases fit TRBD1. V trimming: 5 bases; J trimming: 5 bases; junction bases outside the gene matches: 11. The CDR3 has 14 amino acids. CDR1 is DFQATT, CDR2 SNEGSKA, per germline (reference sequence). CDR3 coding DNA: TGCAGTGCTTCTCAGGGGGCCCAGTCCGACGAGCAGTACTTC. Protein: CSASQGAQSDEQYF.

The CDR3 coding sequence is TGCAGTGCCCCCGAGACGGGGTGGGCCTATGGCTACACCTTC. Amino acids: CSAPETGWAYGYTF. J is TRBJ1-2 and V is TRBV20-1; D gene unclear. The CDR3 has 14 amino acids. The V gene lost 6 bases and the J gene lost 4 bases, with 18 bases spanning the gap. Germline loops: CDR1 DFQATT, CDR2 SNEGSKA (reference sequence).

The chain combines TRBV7-8 with TRBJ2-5; no clear D gene. This CDR3 comprises 14 residues. Germline V gene lookup returns CDR1 SGHVS and CDR2 FQNEAQ. Trimming removed 3 bases from V and 5 bases from J, with 13 bases in between. In DNA form, the CDR3 reads TGTGCCAGCAGCTTCGGGCGGATCTGGGAGACCCAGTACTTC. This translates into CASSFGRIWETQYF. Full variable domain (outside the CDR3, taken from reference TRBV7-8 and TRBJ2-5): GAGVSQSPRYKVAKRGQDVALRCDPISGHVSLFWYQQALGQGPEFLTYFQNEAQLDKSGLPSDRFFAERPEGSVSTLKIQRTQQEDSAVYLCASSFGRIWETQYFGPGTRLLVL.

The chain carries TRBV4-3 and TRBJ2-7; tentatively, D is TRBD1 or TRBD2 (5 bases each). The V end was cut by 0 bases, the J end by 1 base, with 7 bases between. CDR3 size: 14 residues. The germline V gene encodes CDR1 LGHNA and CDR2 YSLEER. CDR3 amino acids: CASSQEGTSYEQYF. The CDR3 DNA follows: TGCGCCAGCAGCCAAGAGGGGACGTCCTACGAGCAGTACTTC.

The CDR3 DNA reads TGCAGTGCGGAAAAGACAGGCCCAACTGAAGCTTTCTTT. Protein product: CSAEKTGPTEAFF. The rearrangement links TRBV20-1 to TRBJ1-1; possible D gene TRBD1, 6 bases. Looked up from germline, CDR1 is DFQATT and CDR2 is SNEGSKA (reference sequence). Trimming removed 6 bases from V and 5 bases from J, with 16 bases in between. CDR3 length: 13 amino acids.